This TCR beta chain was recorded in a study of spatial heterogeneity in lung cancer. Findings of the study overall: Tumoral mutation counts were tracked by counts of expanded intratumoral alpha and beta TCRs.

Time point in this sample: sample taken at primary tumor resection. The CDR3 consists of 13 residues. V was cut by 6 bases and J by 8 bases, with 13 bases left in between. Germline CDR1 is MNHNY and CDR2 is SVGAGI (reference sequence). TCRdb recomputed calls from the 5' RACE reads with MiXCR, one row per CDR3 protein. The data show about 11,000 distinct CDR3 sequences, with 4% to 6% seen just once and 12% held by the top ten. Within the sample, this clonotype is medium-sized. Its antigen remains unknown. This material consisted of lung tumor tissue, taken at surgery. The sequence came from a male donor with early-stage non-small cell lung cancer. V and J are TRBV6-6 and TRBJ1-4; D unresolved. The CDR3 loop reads CASSSEGEEKLFF. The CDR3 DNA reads TGTGCCAGCAGCTCCGAAGGAGAGGAAAAACTGTTTTTT.